The present entry profiles one T cell receptor (beta chain) with its context. CDR1 SGHKS and CDR2 YYEKEE come from the germline V gene (reference sequence). With 0 bases removed from V and 4 bases from J, the gap between germline ends came to 13 bases. This CDR3 has 15 residues. The TCRbeta library incorporated unique molecular identifiers. TCRdb independently ran MiXCR on the PCR reads; one entry per CDR3 protein. Of 500,000 to 600,000 distinct CDR3 sequences listed, over 25% are singletons. This sample was included in a study of T-cell reconstitution after alpha-beta-depleted transplantation in children.

The chain has TRBV5-5 and TRBJ2-5; D ambiguous. The TCR comes from a human donor who donated a stem cell graft to a child with aplastic anemia. The sample consisted of PBMCs from the stem cell graft donor, taken from the stem cell graft. The CDR3 DNA sequence: TGTGCCAGCAGCTTGGACCCCGGACGACCAGAGACCCAGTACTTC. Protein sequence: CASSLDPGRPETQYF.